This T cell receptor beta chain was sequenced during a study of T cell changes during pregnancy in multiple sclerosis. Only in-frame clones appear in the TCRdb table, and some are missing; sequencing was by immunoSEQ multiplex PCR. The sample records around 69,000 clones, almost 95% being singletons. Germline-derived CDR1 and CDR2 are MGHRA and YSYEKL. V lost 1 base, J lost 7 bases, and 5 bases stayed unmatched. This CDR3 is 15 amino acids long. The specimen was peripheral blood, collected in the third trimester of pregnancy. The V and J genes are TRBV4-1 and TRBJ1-4; 8 bases agree with TRBD1. The sequence came from a female donor in good health, enrolled as a control in a pregnancy study. CDR3 region: CASSQAQGAGEKLFF. DNA of the CDR3: TGCGCCAGCAGCCAAGCCCAGGGGGCAGGTGAAAAACTGTTTTTT.